This entry lists 13 T cell receptor beta chains sequenced from one sample in a study of T cells in Graves' hyperthyroidism and ophthalmopathy. TCR beta CDR3 region amplification was performed from RNA transcripts. First-round RT-PCR of the TCR CDR3 relied on the HTBI primer set. MiXCR was run by TCRdb on the multiplex PCR reads, yielding one entry per CDR3 protein. The sample records fewer than 650,000 distinct CDR3 sequences, around 50% being singletons. Sequencing used peripheral blood or thyroid tissue (not recorded which). The receptors come from an adult woman with Graves' disease, either hyperthyroidism or ophthalmopathy (not recorded which).

The rearrangement uses TRBV20-1 and TRBJ1-2, with TRBD1 as a possible D gene (6 bases). Germline CDR1 is DFQATT and CDR2 is SNEGSKA (reference sequence). V was trimmed by 3 bases and J by 6 bases, leaving 14 bases between them. There are 13 residues in the CDR3. CDR3: CSARNAGDDGYTF. In nucleotides, the CDR3 is TGCAGTGCTAGGAACGCAGGGGACGATGGCTACACCTTC.

The chain is built from TRBV7-8 and TRBJ2-1; D unclear. V lost 3 bases, J lost 13 bases, and 25 bases lay in between. Per germline, CDR1 SGHVS and CDR2 FQNEAQ. The CDR3 contains 16 residues. CDR3 DNA sequence: TGTGCCAGCAGCTTCCAGATGACCATAGCCAAAAACATTCAGTTCTTC. Translating gives CASSFQMTIAKNIQFF.

The rearrangement uses TRBV11-2 and TRBJ2-7; 14 bases agree with TRBD2. V was pared by 5 bases and J by 2 bases, with 8 bases of the junction left unmatched. This CDR3 region has 17 residues. Per germline, CDR1 SGHAT and CDR2 FQNNGV. CDR3 DNA: TGTGCCAGCAGCCCTGGGACTAGCGGGGGTGTCCCCTACGAGCAGTACTTC. As protein: CASSPGTSGGVPYEQYF.

Ten or more counts support this clonotype. The chain uses TRBV20-1 and TRBJ2-5; a possible D gene is TRBD2 (5 bases). The V end lost 1 base, the J end lost 4 bases, and 13 bases lay between the germline ends. CDR1 DFQATT and CDR2 SNEGSKA come from the germline V gene (reference sequence). This CDR3 has 14 residues. CDR3 amino acids: CSARVPGFVETQYF. DNA for the CDR3: TGCAGTGCTAGAGTGCCGGGATTCGTAGAGACCCAGTACTTC.

The chain couples TRBV20-1 to TRBJ2-5; the match to TRBD1 covers 8 bases. J gave up 5 bases and V 8 bases, and 7 bases lay outside the gene matches. The germline CDR1 and CDR2 sequences are DFQATT and SNEGSKA (reference sequence). The CDR3 extends over 12 amino acids. The CDR3 is CSSADRVETQYF. CDR3 sequence (DNA): TGCAGTTCGGCGGACAGGGTCGAGACCCAGTACTTC.

A few counts support this clonotype. The chain links TRBV20-1 to TRBJ2-2; D possibly corresponds to TRBD1 (6 bases). Trimming took 6 bases from V and 3 from J, leaving 14 bases between them. This CDR3 has 14 residues. Germline values: CDR1 DFQATT, CDR2 SNEGSKA (reference sequence). The DNA for the CDR3 is TGCAGTGCCCAAGCCGCAGGGGACACCGGGGAGCTGTTTTTT. Its protein is CSAQAAGDTGELFF.

This clonotype showed up just once. The junction does not match germline at one end; this may be a read error. The chain links TRBV4-3 to TRBJ1-4; D gene ambiguous. Germline V gene data show CDR1 as LGHNA and CDR2 as YSLEER. CDR3 length: 15 amino acids. CDR3 region: CASSHGSATSEKLFF. The CDR3 bases are TGCGCCAGCAGCCATGGGAGTGCAACTAGTGAAAAACTGTTTTTT.

The chain has TRBV2 and TRBJ2-7, with 16 positions matching TRBD2. V was clipped by 4 bases and J by 0 bases; unmatched bases: 3. The CDR3 loop spans 17 amino acids. The germline gives CDR1 SNHLY, CDR2 FYNNEI. In DNA form, the CDR3 reads TGTGCCAGCAGTGCGGGACTAGCGGGAGGGCTCTCCTACGAGCAGTACTTC. Protein product: CASSAGLAGGLSYEQYF. Full variable domain (rest looked up from reference TRBV2 and TRBJ2-7): EPEVTQTPSHQVTQMGQEVILRCVPISNHLYFYWYRQILGQKVEFLVSFYNNEISEKSEIFDDQFSVERPDGSNFTLKIRSTKLEDSAMYFCASSAGLAGGLSYEQYFGPGTRLTVT.

This clonotype has ten or more counts. V gene TRBV29-1 combines with J gene TRBJ1-1; TRBD1 aligns across 7 bases. CDR3 length: 13 amino acids. From germline, CDR1 is SQVTM and CDR2 ANQGSEA. J gave up 1 base and V 4 bases, and 3 bases lay outside the gene matches. Written as DNA, the CDR3 is TGCAGCGTTGGGGAGGGGGCGAACACTGAAGCTTTCTTT. This translates into CSVGEGANTEAFF.

This clonotype was seen once. Since no conserved phenylalanine or tryptophan closes the CDR3, a read error is the likely cause. Because the CDR3's place on the DNA is in doubt, the DNA is left out and the CDR3 is given as listed by TCRdb. This rearrangement joins TRBV2 to TRBJ2-6. Germline loops: CDR1 SNHLY, CDR2 FYNNEI. The CDR3 spans 8 amino acids, including both terminal residues. The CDR3 sequence is CASSLQRT.

This clonotype was counted at least ten times. This chain connects TRBV10-3 to TRBJ1-6; D unclear. Trimming took 3 bases from V and 7 from J, leaving 10 bases between them. CDR3 length: 14 residues. CDR1 ENHRY and CDR2 SYGVKD come from the germline V gene. The CDR3 loop is CAISEEGQNSPLHF. The CDR3 DNA follows: TGTGCCATCAGTGAAGAGGGTCAAAATTCACCCCTCCACTTT.

The J gene is TRBJ1-3, the V gene TRBV2, with D tentatively TRBD1 (6 bases). Germline V CDR1 and CDR2: SNHLY, FYNNEI. This CDR3 is 16 amino acids long. Deletions cut 1 base from V and 7 bases from J, with 17 bases between. This CDR3 reads CASSEDPNRRGNTIYF. In DNA, the CDR3 is TGTGCCAGCAGTGAAGATCCGAACAGGAGGGGGAACACCATATATTTT. The variable domain in full, with the rest retrieved from reference TRBV2 and TRBJ1-3, is EPEVTQTPSHQVTQMGQEVILRCVPISNHLYFYWYRQILGQKVEFLVSFYNNEISEKSEIFDDQFSVERPDGSNFTLKIRSTKLEDSAMYFCASSEDPNRRGNTIYFGEGSWLTVV.

This clonotype was seen repeatedly, ten times or more. V is TRBV20-1 and J is TRBJ1-4; perhaps TRBD1 as D (5 bases). V shed 6 bases and J shed 4 bases, with 9 bases lying between them. The CDR3 consists of 12 residues. Germline CDR1 reads DFQATT; CDR2 reads SNEGSKA (reference sequence). The CDR3 DNA reads TGCAGTGCCAGCGACAGTAATGAAAAACTGTTTTTT. This encodes CSASDSNEKLFF.